A single sample is the source of the 20 T cell receptor beta chains below, sequenced in a study of CD8+CD57+ T cells in acquired aplastic anemia. Genomic DNA, serving as template, underwent TCR beta VDJ and CDR3 profiling. TCRdb recomputed calls from the reads with MiXCR, one row per CDR3 protein. The sample holds hundreds of thousands of distinct CDR3 sequences, approximately 70% seen once. The specimen was sorted CD4+, CD8+, or CD8+CD57+ T cells (not recorded which) from PBMCs. These receptors all stem from a human donor in good health, serving as a control.

As to this clonotype: The CDR3 does not close with the conserved phenylalanine or tryptophan, likely indicating a read error. Because the CDR3's place on the DNA is in doubt, the DNA is left out and the CDR3 is given as listed by TCRdb. CDR3 protein: CASRMNTEVFL. The chain combines TRBV12-3 or TRBV12-4 with TRBJ1-1. The CDR3 totals 11 residues, both ends included.

Notes on this clonotype: The DNA is left out, because the CDR3 cannot be placed on it with certainty; the CDR3 is given as TCRdb lists it. The chain employs TRBV2 and TRBJ1-2. Ends included, the CDR3 has 15 residues. Germline CDR1 reads SNHLY; CDR2 reads FYNNEI. CDR3 sequence reads: CASSVTFTDTQYFGF.

The table lists this clonotype with many counts. The chain has TRBV6-4 and TRBJ1-2; D not resolved. Germline lookup yields CDR1 MRHNA and CDR2 SNTAGT. This CDR3 spans 12 amino acids. V lost 10 bases, J lost 7 bases, and 16 bases lay in between. CDR3 coding DNA: TGTGCCACTTTGGACCAGATAGTTGGCTACACCTTC. This sequence encodes CATLDQIVGYTF.

The J gene is TRBJ2-2, the V gene TRBV10-3; 8 bases are shared with TRBD1. In germline, CDR1 is ENHRY, CDR2 SYGVKD. The V and J ends lost 4 bases and 7 bases, in that order; junction bases with no gene match: 11. The CDR3 consists of 16 residues. CDR3 protein: CAISGGTGMCNGELFF. The CDR3 DNA reads as TGTGCCATCAGTGGGGGGACAGGAATGTGTAACGGGGAGCTGTTTTTT.

The rearrangement uses TRBV7-6 and TRBJ2-5; D is perhaps TRBD1 (5 bases). The CDR3 totals 15 residues. Per germline, CDR1 SGHVS and CDR2 FNYEAQ. Trimming removed 0 bases at V and 14 bases at J, with 22 bases between. CDR3 in amino acids: CASSLAATMYDSQYF. CDR3 DNA sequence: TGTGCCAGCAGCTTAGCGGCGACCATGTACGACAGCCAATACTTC.

The chain couples TRBV6-1 to TRBJ1-2; 7 bases line up with TRBD1. CDR1 and CDR2 (germline): MNHNS, SASEGT. The CDR3 has 13 amino acids. V lost 7 bases to trimming and J lost 13 bases; unmatched junction nucleotides: 15. The CDR3 here is CASKTDRYYGGTF. The CDR3 DNA follows: TGTGCCAGCAAGACGGACAGGTACTATGGCGGCACCTTC.

This clonotype was picked up many times. J is TRBJ2-3 and V is TRBV29-1, with TRBD1 matching over 7 bases. Germline V gives CDR1 SQVTM, CDR2 ANQGSEA. With V trimmed by 4 bases and J by 5 bases, 0 bases remained unmatched. This CDR3 region has 11 residues. CDR3 DNA sequence: TGCAGCGTTGGGACAGGAGATACGCAGTATTTT. As protein: CSVGTGDTQYF.

The V gene is TRBV5-6, the J gene TRBJ2-7, with D unresolved. The ends were cut back, 4 bases at V and 3 bases at J, with 17 bases in the middle. This CDR3 is 15 amino acids long. Germline V gene lookup returns CDR1 SGHDT and CDR2 YYEEEE. The CDR3 spells CASSTLSDGVYEQYF. In DNA, the CDR3 is TGTGCCAGCAGCACCCTCAGCGACGGAGTCTACGAGCAGTACTTC.

This chain uses TRBV7-2 with TRBJ2-1; 8 nucleotides align to TRBD1. CDR1 is SGHTA and CDR2 is FQGNSA in the germline V gene. The CDR3 sequence is 16 residues long. Trimming cost V 5 bases and J 7 bases; bases outside gene matches: 13. The CDR3 loop reads CASSQDLGQGKNEQFF. For the CDR3, the DNA is TGTGCCAGCAGCCAAGATCTTGGACAGGGTAAAAATGAGCAGTTCTTC.

This rearrangement joins TRBV7-2 to TRBJ1-5, with 12 positions matching TRBD1. CDR1 SGHTA and CDR2 FQGNSA come from the germline V gene. The V segment lost 5 bases and the J segment 7 bases; nucleotides outside the gene matches: 3. This CDR3 contains 14 residues. This chain's CDR3 is CASSGTGGWQPQHF. The CDR3 nucleotides are TGTGCCAGCAGCGGGACAGGGGGCTGGCAGCCCCAGCATTTT.

The rearrangement uses TRBV9 and TRBJ1-1; D is ambiguous. Germline assignment: CDR1 SGDLS and CDR2 YYNGEE. The CDR3 loop spans 14 amino acids. Deletions cut 3 bases from V and 13 bases from J, with 22 bases between. The CDR3 DNA reads as TGTGCCAGCAGCGCCGACACCGATCAGCCCCAGCATTTCTTT. It is translated as CASSADTDQPQHFF.

V and J are TRBV11-2 and TRBJ1-1; D ambiguous. In germline, CDR1 is SGHAT, CDR2 FQNNGV. V was pared by 1 base and J by 5 bases, with 11 bases between. The CDR3 contains 14 residues. CDR3 nucleotide sequence: TGTGCCAGCAGCTTAGTTCTGGGAGGGACTGAAGCTTTCTTT. Its translation: CASSLVLGGTEAFF.

This clonotype was observed at least ten times. The gene calls are TRBV30 and TRBJ1-1; no clear D gene. The germline gives CDR1 GTSNPN, CDR2 SVGIG (reference sequence). Trimming shortened V by 4 bases and J by 4 bases, and 7 bases separated the two germline ends. The CDR3 has 11 residues. CDR3 amino acids: CAWKGFTEAFF. The CDR3 nucleotides are TGTGCCTGGAAAGGGTTCACTGAAGCTTTCTTT.

The chain uses TRBV20-1 and TRBJ1-1; 10 bases line up with TRBD1. Germline lookup yields CDR1 DFQATT and CDR2 SNEGSKA (reference sequence). This CDR3 is built from 13 residues. Unmatched junction bases numbered 9, after V lost 3 bases and J lost 11 bases. The CDR3 reads CSASITGTGVAFF. The CDR3 region has the DNA TGCAGTGCTAGCATAACCGGGACAGGGGTTGCTTTCTTT.

On this clonotype itself: The CDR3 does not end in the conserved phenylalanine or tryptophan, so this is likely a read error. Because the CDR3's place on the DNA is in doubt, the DNA is left out and the CDR3 is given as listed by TCRdb. V is TRBV9 and J is TRBJ1-6. Germline V lookup: CDR1 SGDLS, CDR2 YYNGEE. Including both end residues, the CDR3 is 13 amino acids long. CDR3: CASSLLWVPNSNL.

The J gene is TRBJ1-2, the V gene TRBV12-3 or TRBV12-4, with a possible D match to TRBD1 (6 bases). CDR3 length equals 14 residues. V was clipped by 6 bases and J by 5 bases, with 16 bases between them. CDR3 DNA: TGTGCCAGCAGCCCAGAAAATGGACAGTATGGCTACACCTTC. It encodes CASSPENGQYGYTF.

This clonotype showed up just a few times. CDR3 in DNA: TGTGCCAGCAGGGAACGGGACAGGGTCCTACCGATCGGGGTCAATCAGCCCCAGCATTTT. It specifies CASRERDRVLPIGVNQPQHF. This sequence joins TRBV6-2 or TRBV6-3 and TRBJ1-5; 9 bases match TRBD1. The V gene's germline CDR1 is MNHEY and CDR2 SVGEGT. The CDR3 totals 20 residues. The ends lost 6 bases at V and 3 bases at J; junction bases unmatched: 21.

This chain connects TRBV12-3 or TRBV12-4 to TRBJ2-7; a possible D gene is TRBD2 (6 bases). The CDR3 has 15 amino acids. The germline V and J ends were trimmed by 6 bases and 1 base, with 16 bases remaining between them. CDR3 residues: CASSRAAGPSYEQYF. The DNA for the CDR3 is TGTGCCAGCAGCCGTGCGGCGGGGCCTTCCTACGAGCAGTACTTC.

The rearrangement joins TRBV5-1 to TRBJ1-2; perhaps TRBD1 as D (5 bases). Germline CDR1 reads SGHRS; CDR2 reads YFSETQ. V shed 4 bases and J shed 12 bases, with 16 bases lying between them. The CDR3 extends over 12 amino acids. The CDR3 nucleotides are TGCGCCAGCAGCCTCGACAGCTACGAGCACACCTTC. Protein sequence: CASSLDSYEHTF.

This clonotype was seen more than once but under ten times. Being one base from a much bigger clone, this may be a read error. The CDR3 coding sequence is TGTGCCAGCAGCCCGGTACCCGGGGGTGAAGCTTTCTTT. This gives the protein CASSPVPGGEAFF. V usage is TRBV7-2 and J usage is TRBJ1-1; perhaps TRBD1 as D (5 bases). Trimming left V 5 bases short and J 7 bases short, with 14 bases between. The CDR3 is made up of 13 amino acids. The germline V gene encodes CDR1 SGHTA and CDR2 FQGNSA.